A single sample is the source of the 10 T cell receptor beta chains below, sequenced in a study of PD-1 blockade in classical Hodgkin lymphoma. Time point specified: cycle 4 day 1 (C4D1), after less than 7 weeks of nivolumab. All trial patients relapsed after autologous stem cell transplantation. CD8+ T cell isolation from thawed PBMCs was performed by magnetic negative selection. Assay: immunoSEQ multiplex PCR; the TCRdb copy retains only in-frame clones and omits some. The table shows more than 10,000 clones, with roughly 84% occurring only once. This specimen consisted of CD8+ T cells from blood, obtained before the fourth cycle of nivolumab. The receptors here all came from a human donor with classical Hodgkin lymphoma. The donor label of this sample is uncertain.

This chain uses TRBV30 with TRBJ2-1, with a weak D call TRBD1 (5 bases). The germline V and J ends were trimmed by 7 bases and 3 bases, with 13 bases remaining between them. This CDR3 has 13 amino acids. CDR1 is GTSNPN, CDR2 SVGIG, per germline (reference sequence). CDR3 in amino acids: CAYDREDYNEQFF. Here the CDR3 DNA reads TGTGCCTACGACAGAGAAGACTACAATGAGCAGTTCTTC.

The chain combines TRBV19 with TRBJ2-7; 13 positions agree with TRBD2. The CDR3 totals 21 residues. The V segment lost 5 bases and the J segment 3 bases; nucleotides outside the gene matches: 22. Germline CDR1 is LNHDA and CDR2 is SQIVND (reference sequence). The CDR3 region is CASSSTGTSGTLTGNLYEQYF. DNA of the CDR3: TGTGCCAGTAGTTCGACCGGGACTAGCGGGACCCTAACCGGTAACCTCTACGAGCAGTACTTC.

This clone was seen just once. The rearrangement uses TRBV10-2 and TRBJ1-1, with D perhaps matching TRBD1 (5 bases). V lost 2 bases, J lost 3 bases, and 13 bases lay in between. The CDR3 has 15 residues. The germline V gene encodes CDR1 WSHSY and CDR2 SAAADI. CDR3 coding DNA: TGCGCCAGCAGTGAGACGGACACAAAATACACTGAAGCTTTCTTT. This translates into CASSETDTKYTEAFF.

There are a few counts of this clone. The V call is TRBV5-4, the J call TRBJ1-1; the D is unclear. Per the germline V gene, CDR1 is SGHNT and CDR2 is YYREEE (reference sequence). The CDR3 extends over 14 amino acids. Deletions cut 5 bases from V and 1 base from J, with 12 bases between. CDR3 in amino acids: CASSLMRGNTEAFF. In DNA form, the CDR3 reads TGTGCCAGCAGTTTAATGCGGGGGAACACTGAAGCTTTCTTT.

Only a few counts were recorded for this clone. V and J are TRBV7-9 and TRBJ1-5; D is uncertain. Germline V gene sequence: CDR1 SEHNR, CDR2 FQNEAQ (reference sequence). The V end was cut by 1 base, the J end by 3 bases, with 7 bases between. The CDR3 extends over 14 amino acids. DNA for the CDR3: TGTGCCAGCAGCTTAGGGGCAGACAATCAGCCCCAGCATTTT. Translation gives CASSLGADNQPQHF. Full variable domain (missing parts from reference TRBV7-9 and TRBJ1-5): DTGVSQNPRHKITKRGQNVTFRCDPISEHNRLYWYRQTLGQGPEFLTYFQNEAQLEKSRLLSDRFSAERPKGSFSTLEIQRTEQGDSAMYLCASSLGADNQPQHFGDGTRLSIL.

This clone turned up a few times. The rearrangement joins TRBV21-1 to TRBJ2-7. TRBV21-1 is a recognized pseudogene. The CDR3 extends over 18 amino acids. Written as DNA, the CDR3 is TGTGCCAGTTCTTCCCCCCTAGGGCGCACGACCGACTCCTACGAGCAGTACTTC. Protein sequence: CASSSPLGRTTDSYEQYF.

The gene calls are TRBV5-1 and TRBJ1-3; D might be TRBD1 (5 bases). Germline V gene data show CDR1 as SGHRS and CDR2 as YFSETQ. This CDR3 contains 17 residues. V lost 3 bases and J 0 bases, leaving 16 bases between the germline ends. The CDR3, as DNA: TGCGCCAGCAGCTCCCGGGACTCCCACCACTCTGGAAACACCATATATTTT. Amino acids: CASSSRDSHHSGNTIYF.

The genes are TRBV7-2 and TRBJ2-5; D may be TRBD2 (6 bases). This CDR3 spans 17 amino acids. Trimming shortened V by 5 bases and J by 5 bases, and 24 bases separated the two germline ends. The germline V gene encodes CDR1 SGHTA and CDR2 FQGNSA. DNA of the CDR3: TGTGCCAGCAGCCTTCCCCCCGGACGCGGGACTTTGGAGACCCAGTACTTC. Translation: CASSLPPGRGTLETQYF.

The chain has TRBV29-1 and TRBJ2-3; no reliable D call. There are 14 residues in the CDR3. Deletions cut 3 bases from V and 2 bases from J, with 12 bases between. Germline V lookup: CDR1 SQVTM, CDR2 ANQGSEA. The CDR3 sequence is CSVEKGTYTDTQYF. In nucleotides, the CDR3 is TGCAGCGTTGAGAAGGGCACCTACACAGATACGCAGTATTTT.

The chain combines TRBV19 with TRBJ1-1; possible D gene TRBD1, 5 bases. This CDR3 spans 14 amino acids. Germline values: CDR1 LNHDA, CDR2 SQIVND (reference sequence). V was trimmed by 4 bases and J by 4 bases, leaving 13 bases between them. This chain's CDR3 is CASSRDGSSTEAFF. In nucleotides, the CDR3 is TGTGCCAGTAGTAGGGACGGGTCTAGCACTGAAGCTTTCTTT.